Listed below are T cell receptor beta chains from one sample, sequenced in a study of blood T cell repertoires in COVID-19. Assay used: immunoSEQ multiplex PCR; TCRdb lists only in-frame clones, some missing. Among about 100,000 clones listed, more than 70% were seen once. Sequenced sample: peripheral blood. The receptor source for this set is a human donor in a cohort sampled during active COVID-19. The CDR3 runs from the conserved cysteine through the conserved F or W. Each record gives: CDR3 protein, CDR3 DNA, V gene, J gene, D gene, clone size. The D gene is left open where the match is weak. The size entry is marked missing in some rows and otherwise reads once, few, many or a size class.

CDR3aa: CASSFDSGGYTF; CDR3nt: TGTGCCAGCAGTTTTGATTCGGGTGGCTACACCTTC; v_gene: TRBV12-3/TRBV12-4; j_gene: TRBJ1-2; d_gene: -; abundance: -
CDR3aa: CASSPRDSQTLNTEAFF; CDR3nt: TGCGCCAGCAGTCCTCGAGACAGCCAGACCTTGAACACTGAAGCTTTCTTT; v_gene: TRBV5-1; j_gene: TRBJ1-1; d_gene: -; abundance: -
CDR3aa: CASIISAGAFFEAFF; CDR3nt: TGTGCCAGCATCATATCCGCAGGGGCCTTTTTTGAAGCTTTCTTT; v_gene: TRBV6-5; j_gene: TRBJ1-1; d_gene: -; abundance: -
CDR3aa: CASRAGTSGTYEQYF; CDR3nt: TGCGCCAGCAGGGCCGGGACTAGCGGCACCTACGAGCAGTACTTC; v_gene: TRBV10-2; j_gene: TRBJ2-7; d_gene: TRBD2; abundance: -
CDR3aa: CASSSRDRENSPLHF; CDR3nt: TGTGCCAGCAGCTCCCGGGACAGGGAGAATTCACCCCTCCACTTT; v_gene: TRBV9; j_gene: TRBJ1-6; d_gene: TRBD1; abundance: -
CDR3aa: CAISDTQGLSGNTIYF; CDR3nt: TGTGCCATCAGTGACACTCAGGGACTCTCTGGAAACACCATATATTTT; v_gene: TRBV10-3; j_gene: TRBJ1-3; d_gene: -; abundance: -
CDR3aa: CASSDRTSGNYEQYF; CDR3nt: TGTGCCAGCAGTGACCGGACTAGCGGGAACTACGAGCAGTACTTC; v_gene: TRBV6-1; j_gene: TRBJ2-7; d_gene: TRBD2; abundance: -
CDR3aa: CAIRGGQLLF; CDR3nt: TGTGCCATCCGCGGGGGGCAGCTGCTCTTC; v_gene: TRBV12-3/TRBV12-4; j_gene: TRBJ2-1; d_gene: TRBD2; abundance: -
CDR3aa: CASSSRTRRDTQYF; CDR3nt: TGTGCCAGCAGCTCCAGGACTAGAAGGGATACGCAGTATTTT; v_gene: TRBV7-2; j_gene: TRBJ2-3; d_gene: TRBD2; abundance: -
CDR3aa: CASSFLGASDTQYF; CDR3nt: TGTGCCAGCAGCTTTTTAGGAGCGTCAGATACGCAGTATTTT; v_gene: TRBV12-1; j_gene: TRBJ2-3; d_gene: -; abundance: -
CDR3aa: CASSLTGRTDTQYF; CDR3nt: TGTGCCAGCAGCCTAACAGGGCGGACCGATACGCAGTATTTT; v_gene: TRBV7-2; j_gene: TRBJ2-3; d_gene: -; abundance: -
CDR3aa: CASSVQGTETQYF; CDR3nt: TGTGCCAGCAGCGTGCAGGGTACGGAGACCCAGTACTTC; v_gene: TRBV9; j_gene: TRBJ2-5; d_gene: -; abundance: -
CDR3aa: CSVATKAGEKLFF; CDR3nt: TGCAGCGTTGCAACGAAAGCGGGTGAAAAACTGTTTTTT; v_gene: TRBV29-1; j_gene: TRBJ1-4; d_gene: -; abundance: -
CDR3aa: CAISRAREEDTQYF; CDR3nt: TGTGCCATCAGCAGAGCGCGGGAGGAGGATACGCAGTATTTT; v_gene: TRBV10-3; j_gene: TRBJ2-3; d_gene: TRBD2; abundance: -
CDR3aa: CASSRGLAGSYEQYF; CDR3nt: TGTGCCAGCAGCCGTGGACTAGCGGGGTCCTACGAGCAGTACTTC; v_gene: TRBV7-8; j_gene: TRBJ2-7; d_gene: TRBD2; abundance: -
CDR3aa: CASSAGTGGRTEAFF; CDR3nt: TGTGCCAGTAGTGCCGGGACAGGGGGCAGGACTGAAGCTTTCTTT; v_gene: TRBV19; j_gene: TRBJ1-1; d_gene: TRBD1; abundance: -
CDR3aa: CASSPTIQGQPNQPQHF; CDR3nt: TGTGCCAGCAGCCCAACAATCCAGGGACAACCAAATCAGCCCCAGCATTTT; v_gene: TRBV7-8; j_gene: TRBJ1-5; d_gene: -; abundance: -
CDR3aa: CASTATGISYEQYF; CDR3nt: TGTGCCAGCACCGCCACAGGGATCTCCTACGAGCAGTACTTC; v_gene: TRBV27; j_gene: TRBJ2-7; d_gene: -; abundance: -
CDR3aa: CASSYSGTAVTDTQYF; CDR3nt: TGTGCCAGCAGTTACTCCGGGACAGCCGTCACAGATACGCAGTATTTT; v_gene: TRBV6-5; j_gene: TRBJ2-3; d_gene: TRBD1; abundance: -
CDR3aa: CASSPRQGSRAFF; CDR3nt: TGTGCCAGCAGCCCTAGACAGGGGAGTAGGGCTTTCTTT; v_gene: TRBV6-6; j_gene: TRBJ1-1; d_gene: TRBD1; abundance: -
CDR3aa: CASSLGAAGTQYF; CDR3nt: TGTGCCAGCAGCTTAGGGGCTGCCGGGACCCAGTACTTC; v_gene: TRBV7-2; j_gene: TRBJ2-5; d_gene: -; abundance: -
CDR3aa: CASSLREGHEQFF; CDR3nt: TGTGCCAGCAGTTTGCGGGAGGGCCATGAGCAGTTCTTC; v_gene: TRBV27; j_gene: TRBJ2-1; d_gene: TRBD2; abundance: -
CDR3aa: CASSPDRVGEQYF; CDR3nt: TGTGCCAGCAGCCCGGACAGGGTAGGAGAGCAGTACTTC; v_gene: TRBV5-4; j_gene: TRBJ2-7; d_gene: TRBD1; abundance: few
CDR3aa: CASSTFSGGTEAFF; CDR3nt: TGTGCCAGTTCAACATTTTCAGGGGGCACTGAAGCTTTCTTT; v_gene: TRBV15; j_gene: TRBJ1-1; d_gene: TRBD1; abundance: -
CDR3aa: CASSPDSRGEKLFF; CDR3nt: TGTGCCAGCAGCCCTGACAGCAGGGGTGAAAAACTGTTTTTT; v_gene: TRBV3-1/TRBV3-2; j_gene: TRBJ1-4; d_gene: -; abundance: -
CDR3aa: CSASHIAGGKTQYF; CDR3nt: TGCAGTGCTAGTCATATAGCGGGAGGAAAGACCCAGTACTTC; v_gene: TRBV20-1; j_gene: TRBJ2-5; d_gene: TRBD2; abundance: -
CDR3aa: CASSTPGEQYF; CDR3nt: TGTGCCAGCAGTACACCGGGGGAGCAGTACTTC; v_gene: TRBV12-3/TRBV12-4; j_gene: TRBJ2-7; d_gene: -; abundance: -
CDR3aa: CASSPPDGGYTGELFF; CDR3nt: TGTGCCAGCTCACCCCCTGATGGAGGGTACACCGGGGAGCTGTTTTTT; v_gene: TRBV18; j_gene: TRBJ2-2; d_gene: -; abundance: -
CDR3aa: CASSSSDRVMMSTEAFF; CDR3nt: TGTGCCAGCAGCTCCTCGGACAGGGTGATGATGTCGACTGAAGCTTTCTTT; v_gene: TRBV7-9; j_gene: TRBJ1-1; d_gene: TRBD1; abundance: -
CDR3aa: CARSLLGEGGYTF; CDR3nt: TGTGCCAGAAGCTTACTAGGTGAGGGAGGCTACACCTTC; v_gene: TRBV7-5; j_gene: TRBJ1-2; d_gene: -; abundance: -
CDR3aa: CASSYSTGELFF; CDR3nt: TGTGCCAGCAGCTATTCCACCGGGGAGCTGTTTTTT; v_gene: TRBV27; j_gene: TRBJ2-2; d_gene: -; abundance: few
CDR3aa: CASSPKDSYNSPLHF; CDR3nt: TGTGCCAGCTCACCTAAGGACAGCTATAATTCACCCCTCCACTTT; v_gene: TRBV18; j_gene: TRBJ1-6; d_gene: -; abundance: -
CDR3aa: CAITSGRAQQETQYF; CDR3nt: TGTGCCATCACTAGCGGGAGGGCTCAACAAGAGACCCAGTACTTC; v_gene: TRBV10-3; j_gene: TRBJ2-5; d_gene: TRBD2; abundance: -
CDR3aa: CASSLDQGDEYGYTF; CDR3nt: TGTGCCAGCAGTCTCGATCAGGGGGATGAGTATGGCTACACCTTC; v_gene: TRBV6-2/TRBV6-3; j_gene: TRBJ1-2; d_gene: TRBD1; abundance: -
CDR3aa: CASSLDTSGQNYGYTF; CDR3nt: TGTGCCAGCAGCTTAGATACTTCAGGACAGAACTATGGCTACACCTTC; v_gene: TRBV11-2; j_gene: TRBJ1-2; d_gene: -; abundance: few
CDR3aa: CASSESSVAPQHF; CDR3nt: TGCGCCAGCAGTGAGTCCTCGGTTGCGCCCCAGCATTTT; v_gene: TRBV10-1; j_gene: TRBJ1-5; d_gene: -; abundance: few
CDR3aa: CASSLRGGSYGYTF; CDR3nt: TGTGCCAGCAGCTTAAGGGGGGGGAGCTATGGCTACACCTTC; v_gene: TRBV7-2; j_gene: TRBJ1-2; d_gene: -; abundance: -
CDR3aa: CASSQEVRFNEQYF; CDR3nt: TGCGCCAGCAGCCAAGAGGTCAGGTTCAACGAGCAGTACTTC; v_gene: TRBV4-3; j_gene: TRBJ2-7; d_gene: -; abundance: -
CDR3aa: CASSFTSSDTQYF; CDR3nt: TGTGCCAGCAGCTTCACTAGTTCAGATACGCAGTATTTT; v_gene: TRBV5-4; j_gene: TRBJ2-3; d_gene: -; abundance: -
CDR3aa: CASSTLPGQGLHEQYF; CDR3nt: TGTGCCAGTAGCACGCTTCCGGGACAGGGGCTCCACGAGCAGTACTTC; v_gene: TRBV19; j_gene: TRBJ2-7; d_gene: TRBD1; abundance: -
CDR3aa: CSAQGVLGYTF; CDR3nt: TGCAGTGCTCAGGGGGTTTTAGGCTACACCTTC; v_gene: TRBV20-1; j_gene: TRBJ1-2; d_gene: TRBD1; abundance: -
CDR3aa: CASSPVVTVNTGELFF; CDR3nt: TGCGCCAGCAGCCCCGTCGTAACGGTGAACACCGGGGAGCTGTTTTTT; v_gene: TRBV4-1; j_gene: TRBJ2-2; d_gene: -; abundance: -
CDR3aa: CASSQSRQTMNTEAFF; CDR3nt: TGCGCCAGCAGTCAATCAAGACAGACAATGAACACTGAAGCTTTCTTT; v_gene: TRBV23-1; j_gene: TRBJ1-1; d_gene: -; abundance: -
CDR3aa: CASSYGTANTDTQYF; CDR3nt: TGTGCCAGCAGTTACGGGACAGCGAACACAGATACGCAGTATTTT; v_gene: TRBV6-5; j_gene: TRBJ2-3; d_gene: TRBD1; abundance: -
CDR3aa: CASNEGGQPQHF; CDR3nt: TGTGCCAGTAATGAGGGTGGTCAGCCCCAGCATTTT; v_gene: TRBV12-3/TRBV12-4; j_gene: TRBJ1-5; d_gene: -; abundance: -
CDR3aa: CASSSTGWGAFF; CDR3nt: TGTGCCAGCAGCTCAACAGGGTGGGGGGCTTTCTTT; v_gene: TRBV11-2; j_gene: TRBJ1-1; d_gene: -; abundance: -
CDR3aa: CASSLGGGLETQYF; CDR3nt: TGTGCCAGCAGCTTGGGGGGGGGTCTGGAGACCCAGTACTTC; v_gene: TRBV5-8; j_gene: TRBJ2-5; d_gene: TRBD2; abundance: -
CDR3aa: CASSFGQGVTEAFF; CDR3nt: TGTGCCAGCAGCTTTGGGCAGGGCGTCACTGAAGCTTTCTTT; v_gene: TRBV7-9; j_gene: TRBJ1-1; d_gene: -; abundance: -
CDR3aa: CASSLQGTYEQYF; CDR3nt: TGTGCCAGCAGCTTACAGGGAACCTACGAGCAGTACTTC; v_gene: TRBV5-4; j_gene: TRBJ2-7; d_gene: -; abundance: -
CDR3aa: CSVSSQGNTEAFF; CDR3nt: TGCAGCGTTTCCTCCCAGGGGAACACTGAAGCTTTCTTT; v_gene: TRBV29-1; j_gene: TRBJ1-1; d_gene: -; abundance: -
CDR3aa: CASSPGQGIYEQYF; CDR3nt: TGTGCCAGCTCACCAGGACAGGGAATCTACGAGCAGTACTTC; v_gene: TRBV18; j_gene: TRBJ2-7; d_gene: TRBD1; abundance: -
CDR3aa: CSVEDQGQGRNEQYF; CDR3nt: TGCAGCGTTGAAGATCAGGGACAGGGGCGGAACGAGCAGTACTTC; v_gene: TRBV29-1; j_gene: TRBJ2-7; d_gene: TRBD1; abundance: -
CDR3aa: CASNGQDTSPLHF; CDR3nt: TGTGCCAGCAACGGACAGGATACTTCACCCCTCCACTTT; v_gene: TRBV7-2; j_gene: TRBJ1-6; d_gene: TRBD1; abundance: -
CDR3aa: CASSLAVVATGGDGYTF; CDR3nt: TGTGCCAGCAGCTTAGCTGTCGTTGCGACAGGGGGCGATGGCTACACCTTC; v_gene: TRBV7-2; j_gene: TRBJ1-2; d_gene: TRBD1; abundance: -
CDR3aa: CASSRGGGVTGELFF; CDR3nt: TGTGCCAGCAGTCGGGGGGGCGGCGTGACCGGGGAGCTGTTTTTT; v_gene: TRBV6-2/TRBV6-3; j_gene: TRBJ2-2; d_gene: TRBD2; abundance: -